Shown below are 18 T cell receptor beta chains from a single sample sequenced in a study of shared clonotypes between healthy human individuals. Sequenced by immunoSEQ multiplex PCR; TCRdb stores in-frame clones only, minus some. The sample holds about 500,000 clones, approximately 80% seen once. Input material: PBMCs. The receptors derive from a woman between 40 and 55 years old in good health. Some clones in this sample may be carry-over from other donors' samples.

V and J are TRBV10-2 and TRBJ1-5; D remains ambiguous. Deletions cut 4 bases from V and 2 bases from J, with 15 bases between. CDR1 WSHSY and CDR2 SAAADI come from the germline V gene. This CDR3 is built from 16 residues. In DNA form, the CDR3 reads TGCGCCAGCAGTGTATCGGCGTTTGGTGGCAATCAGCCCCAGCATTTT. Translated: CASSVSAFGGNQPQHF.

This clone was seen only once. This rearrangement joins TRBV6-1 to TRBJ1-2, with 8 bases that match TRBD1. J lost 3 bases, V lost 1 base, and 1 base had no gene match. The CDR3 is 14 amino acids. Looked up from germline, CDR1 is MNHNS and CDR2 is SASEGT. The CDR3 DNA sequence: TGTGCCAGCAGTGAAGGACAGGGGCACTATGGCTACACCTTC. Its protein product is CASSEGQGHYGYTF.

The sample holds a few counts of this clone. The chain is built from TRBV6-1 and TRBJ1-1; 9 positions match TRBD1. J gave up 4 bases and V 10 bases, and 7 bases lay outside the gene matches. The CDR3 sequence is 13 residues long. CDR1 and CDR2 (germline): MNHNS, SASEGT. CDR3 residues: CATFRDRATEAFF. CDR3 nucleotides: TGTGCCACCTTCCGGGACAGGGCCACTGAAGCTTTCTTT.

Points on this clone: Other nucleotide sequences in the sample specify the same CDR3. This chain connects TRBV7-3 to TRBJ2-1, with TRBD2 matching 13 bases. The germline V gene has CDR1 SGHTA and CDR2 FQGTGA. The trim removed 0 bases at V and 9 bases at J, leaving 2 bases unmatched. CDR3 length: 15 residues. The CDR3 DNA reads as TGTGCCAGCAGCTTAACCCGGACTAGCGGGAGTGAGCAGTTCTTC. Translation: CASSLTRTSGSEQFF.

This clone was observed at least ten times. This same CDR3 is encoded by further DNA sequences in the sample. CDR3 nucleotide sequence: TGTGCCAGCAGCTTAGGGCAGGGATTGGAGACCCAGTACTTC. Translated, it gives CASSLGQGLETQYF. The rearrangement uses TRBV7-2 and TRBJ2-5; TRBD1 might be the D (5 bases). V gave up 1 base and J gave up 5 bases, with 11 bases separating them. The germline V gene encodes CDR1 SGHTA and CDR2 FQGNSA. The CDR3 has 14 residues.

Comments on this clone: Being one base from a much bigger clone, this may be a read error. The same CDR3 also results from other DNA sequences found in this sample. This rearrangement joins TRBV18 to TRBJ2-3; 9 bases are a match to TRBD2. Trimming took 3 bases from V and 2 from J; bases not matched to a gene: 9. CDR1 KGHSH and CDR2 LQKENI come from the germline V gene. This CDR3 comprises 17 residues. Written as DNA, the CDR3 is TGTGCCAGCTCACCTGCGACCAGCGGGAGGATCACAGATACGCAGTATTTT. It is translated as CASSPATSGRITDTQYF.

This clone was observed a few times. This chain links TRBV7-3 with TRBJ1-6; possible D gene TRBD1, 5 bases. The CDR3 runs to 14 residues. Germline V CDR1 and CDR2: SGHTA, FQGTGA. Trimming removed 2 bases from V and 9 bases from J, with 11 bases in between. The CDR3 DNA sequence: TGTGCCAGCAGCTTAGGGGCAGGGTCTTCACCCCTCCACTTT. This translates into CASSLGAGSSPLHF.

The table lists this clone with a count of one. This chain joins TRBV6-1 and TRBJ2-5; a possible D gene is TRBD1 (6 bases). Per the germline V gene, CDR1 is MNHNS and CDR2 is SASEGT. Trimming left V 6 bases short and J 5 bases short, with 13 bases between. The CDR3 runs 13 residues. CDR3: CASRDTGWETQYF. CDR3 coding DNA: TGTGCCAGCAGGGATACAGGGTGGGAGACCCAGTACTTC.

The chain uses TRBV5-1 and TRBJ2-5, with TRBD2 identical over 8 bases. The germline gives CDR1 SGHRS, CDR2 YFSETQ. The CDR3 consists of 14 residues. The trim removed 4 bases at V and 3 bases at J, leaving 5 bases unmatched. The CDR3 DNA reads TGCGCCAGCAGCGATCGGACTAGCAAAGAGACCCAGTACTTC. Translating it yields CASSDRTSKETQYF.

The rearrangement joins TRBV5-1 to TRBJ2-2; TRBD2 agrees at 10 bases. The ends lost 0 bases at V and 11 bases at J; junction bases unmatched: 28. Per germline, CDR1 SGHRS and CDR2 YFSETQ. The CDR3 extends over 22 amino acids. The CDR3: CASSLETSGWWDQDHQKRELFF. The CDR3 DNA sequence: TGCGCCAGCAGCTTGGAGACTAGCGGGTGGTGGGACCAAGATCACCAAAAAAGAGAGCTGTTTTTT.

The chain employs TRBV2 and TRBJ2-7; 9 bases match TRBD2. Germline CDR1 SNHLY, CDR2 FYNNEI. V dropped 2 bases and J dropped 4; count of bases not matched to a gene: 6. The CDR3 covers 15 residues. Here the CDR3 reads CASSERASGIYEQYF. CDR3 nucleotide sequence: TGTGCCAGCAGTGAAAGGGCTAGCGGGATTTACGAGCAGTACTTC.

DNA of the CDR3: TGTGCCAGCAGTGGCACTAGCGGAGCTAGCACAGATACGCAGTATTTT. Encoded protein: CASSGTSGASTDTQYF. The chain employs TRBV28 and TRBJ2-3, with 8 bases matching TRBD2. The ends lost 5 bases at V and 0 bases at J; junction bases unmatched: 7. This CDR3 contains 16 residues. Germline-derived CDR1 and CDR2 are MDHEN and SYDVKM.

The gene calls are TRBV5-6 and TRBJ2-2; the D is unclear. The CDR3 sequence is 13 residues long. Trimming left V 1 base short and J 5 bases short, with 6 bases between. CDR1 and CDR2 from the germline V gene are SGHDT and YYEEEE. The CDR3 DNA reads as TGTGCCAGCAGCTTGTCACCTACCGGGGAGCTGTTTTTT. Its protein is CASSLSPTGELFF.

The V call is TRBV7-9, the J call TRBJ2-3; D tentatively fits TRBD1 or TRBD2 (5 bases each). The ends were cut back, 5 bases at V and 7 bases at J, with 13 bases in the middle. This CDR3 spans 13 amino acids. Germline V CDR1 and CDR2: SEHNR, FQNEAQ (reference sequence). CDR3 sequence: CASSPGTGNTQYF. The DNA for the CDR3 is TGTGCCAGCAGCCCGGGGACCGGCAATACGCAGTATTTT.

The rearrangement uses TRBV6-6 and TRBJ1-5; D not certain. CDR3 length: 12 residues. The V end lost 9 bases, the J end lost 3 bases, and 9 bases lay between the germline ends. Germline V lookup: CDR1 MNHNY, CDR2 SVGAGI (reference sequence). The CDR3 DNA follows: TGTGCCAGTCGATGGGACAATCAGCCCCAGCATTTT. Its translation is CASRWDNQPQHF.

The gene calls are TRBV6-5 and TRBJ2-3; TRBD2 matches at 8 bases. The V and J ends lost 0 bases and 4 bases, in that order; junction bases with no gene match: 6. The CDR3 has 16 amino acids. Germline assignment: CDR1 MNHEY and CDR2 SVGAGI. The CDR3 protein is CASSYSTSGFSDTQYF. DNA of the CDR3: TGTGCCAGCAGTTACTCCACTAGCGGATTTTCAGATACGCAGTATTTT.

The gene calls are TRBV7-8 and TRBJ2-3, with 7 bases matching TRBD2. J was trimmed by 3 bases and V by 2 bases; bases with no gene match: 2. The CDR3 extends over 14 amino acids. The germline gives CDR1 SGHVS, CDR2 FQNEAQ. The CDR3 reads CASSLTSATDTQYF. The CDR3 DNA is TGTGCCAGCAGCTTAACTAGCGCGACAGATACGCAGTATTTT.

V usage is TRBV5-1 and J usage is TRBJ1-3; D unresolved. The V end lost 0 bases, the J end lost 0 bases, and 7 bases lay between the germline ends. The CDR3 is made up of 15 amino acids. Germline-derived CDR1 and CDR2 are SGHRS and YFSETQ. The CDR3 loop reads CASSLGVYSGNTIYF. The CDR3 DNA reads TGCGCCAGCAGCTTGGGGGTCTACTCTGGAAACACCATATATTTT. The whole variable domain, filled in from reference TRBV5-1 and TRBJ1-3, reads KAGVTQTPRYLIKTRGQQVTLSCSPISGHRSVSWYQQTPGQGLQFLFEYFSETQRNKGNFPGRFSGRQFSNSRSEMNVSTLELGDSALYLCASSLGVYSGNTIYFGEGSWLTVV.